This T cell receptor (beta chain) was retrieved from a study of control samples from healthy donors and cancer patients. Profiled with immunoSEQ multiplex PCR; TCRdb holds only in-frame clones, not every one. The sample has under 150,000 clones, 70% to 90% seen once. The CDR3 loop spans 14 amino acids. V trimming: 5 bases; J trimming: 2 bases; junction bases outside the gene matches: 5. CDR1 and CDR2 from the germline V gene are SEHNR and FQNEAQ (reference sequence). This TCR was sampled from a middle-aged man in good health. The material sequenced was blood. V usage is TRBV7-9 and J usage is TRBJ1-1, with 7 bases matching TRBD1. The chain's CDR3 is CASSTGTANTEAFF. The CDR3 nucleotides read TGTGCCAGCAGCACCGGGACAGCCAACACTGAAGCTTTCTTT.